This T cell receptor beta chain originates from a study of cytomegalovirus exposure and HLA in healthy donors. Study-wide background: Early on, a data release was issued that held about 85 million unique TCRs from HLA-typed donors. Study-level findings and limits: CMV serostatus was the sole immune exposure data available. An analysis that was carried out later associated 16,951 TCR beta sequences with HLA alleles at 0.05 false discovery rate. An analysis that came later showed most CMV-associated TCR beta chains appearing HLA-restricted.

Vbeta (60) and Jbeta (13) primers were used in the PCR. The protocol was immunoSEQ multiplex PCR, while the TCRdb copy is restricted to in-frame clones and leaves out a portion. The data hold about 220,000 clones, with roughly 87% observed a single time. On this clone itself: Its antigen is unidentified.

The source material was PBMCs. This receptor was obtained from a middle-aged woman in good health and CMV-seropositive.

The CDR3 protein is CASRDRPPNYEQYF. The CDR3 coding sequence is TGCGCCAGCAGAGACAGGCCGCCAAACTACGAGCAGTACTTC. The V call is TRBV5-1, the J call TRBJ2-7; perhaps TRBD1 as D (6 bases). The CDR3 is made up of 14 amino acids. The V end was cut by 5 bases, the J end by 3 bases, with 15 bases between. Germline V CDR1 and CDR2: SGHRS, YFSETQ.